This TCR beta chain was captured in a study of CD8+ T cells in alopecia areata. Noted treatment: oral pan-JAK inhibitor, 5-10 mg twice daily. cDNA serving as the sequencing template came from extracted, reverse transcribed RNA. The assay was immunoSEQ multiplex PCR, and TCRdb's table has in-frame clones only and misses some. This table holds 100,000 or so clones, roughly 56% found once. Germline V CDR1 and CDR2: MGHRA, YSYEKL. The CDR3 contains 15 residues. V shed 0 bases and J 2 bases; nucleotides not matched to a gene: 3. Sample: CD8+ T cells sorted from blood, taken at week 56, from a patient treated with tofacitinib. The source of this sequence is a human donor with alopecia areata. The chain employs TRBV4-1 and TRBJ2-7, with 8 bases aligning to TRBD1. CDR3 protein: CASSQDVTGAYEQYF. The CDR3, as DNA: TGCGCCAGCAGCCAAGACGTGACAGGGGCCTACGAGCAGTACTTC.